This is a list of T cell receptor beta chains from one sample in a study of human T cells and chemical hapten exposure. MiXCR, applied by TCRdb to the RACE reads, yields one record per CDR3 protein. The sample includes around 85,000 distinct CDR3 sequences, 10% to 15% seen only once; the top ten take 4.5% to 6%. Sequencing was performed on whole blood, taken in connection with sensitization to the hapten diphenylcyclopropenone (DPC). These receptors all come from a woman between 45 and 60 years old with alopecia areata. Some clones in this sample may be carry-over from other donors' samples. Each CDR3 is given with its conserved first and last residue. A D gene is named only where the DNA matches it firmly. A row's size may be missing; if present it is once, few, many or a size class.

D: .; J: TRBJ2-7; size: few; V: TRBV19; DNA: TGTGCCAGTAGTATAGGTCCGGGGGAGCAGTACTTC; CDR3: CASSIGPGEQYF
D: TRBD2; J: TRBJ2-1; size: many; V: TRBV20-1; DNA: TGCAGTGCTCGTCTACTAGCGGGAGAGACCAATGAGCAGTTCTTC; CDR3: CSARLLAGETNEQFF
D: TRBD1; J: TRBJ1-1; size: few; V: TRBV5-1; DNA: TGCGCCAGCAGCCCTCGGACAGGGTGGGACACTGAAGCTTTCTTT; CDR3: CASSPRTGWDTEAFF
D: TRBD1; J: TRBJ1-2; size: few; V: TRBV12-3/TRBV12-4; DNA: TGTGCCAGCAGACCGGGACAGGACCGTGGCTACACCTTC; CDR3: CASRPGQDRGYTF
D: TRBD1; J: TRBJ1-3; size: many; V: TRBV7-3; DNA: TGTGCCAGCAGCCGATCCAGGACAGGGGCTGGAAACACCATATATTTT; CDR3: CASSRSRTGAGNTIYF
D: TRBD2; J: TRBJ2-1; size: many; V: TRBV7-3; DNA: TGTGCCAGCAGCTTATACCCGGGACTAGCGGGAGTAAATGAGCAGTTCTTC; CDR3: CASSLYPGLAGVNEQFF
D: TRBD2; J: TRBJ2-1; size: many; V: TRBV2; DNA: TGTGCCAGCAAGGGACTAGCGTCTTCGGGCAATGAGCAGTTCTTC; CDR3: CASKGLASSGNEQFF
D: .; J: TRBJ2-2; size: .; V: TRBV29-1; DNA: TGCAGCGCAGGAAGGGTTGCCGGGGAGCTGTTTTTT; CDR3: CSAGRVAGELFF
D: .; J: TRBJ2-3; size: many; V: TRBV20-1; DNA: TGCAGTGCTAGTGGGCGGGAATTCAAAGCCACAGATACGCAGTATTTT; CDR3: CSASGREFKATDTQYF
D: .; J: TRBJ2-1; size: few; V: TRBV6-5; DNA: TGTGCCAGCAGAGTGGGTTCAACAGGGTCCTACAATGAGCAGTTCTTC; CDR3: CASRVGSTGSYNEQFF
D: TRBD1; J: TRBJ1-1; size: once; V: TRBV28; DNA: TGTGCCAGCAGTGCGCCGACAGGGGTGAACACTGAAGCTTTCTTT; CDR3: CASSAPTGVNTEAFF
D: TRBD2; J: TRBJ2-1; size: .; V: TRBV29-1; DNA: TGCAGCGCCGGGAGGGGCTACAATGAGCAGTTCTTC; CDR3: CSAGRGYNEQFF
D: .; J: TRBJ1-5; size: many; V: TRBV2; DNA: TGTGCCAGCAGTGAAGCCATCCGCAATCAGCCCCAGCATTTT; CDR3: CASSEAIRNQPQHF
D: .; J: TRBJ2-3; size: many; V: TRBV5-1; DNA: TGCGCCAGCAGCTTGGCCGGGGTCCAGCAGCGCACAGATACGCAGTATTTT; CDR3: CASSLAGVQQRTDTQYF
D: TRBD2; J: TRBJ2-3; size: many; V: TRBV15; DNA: TGTGCCACCAGCAGAGATCTGGGAACTAGCGGGACACTGAGCACAGATACGCAGTATTTT; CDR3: CATSRDLGTSGTLSTDTQYF
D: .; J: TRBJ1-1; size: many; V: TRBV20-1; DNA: TGCAGTGCTAGAGTTAACAGGAACACTGAAGCTTTCTTT; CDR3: CSARVNRNTEAFF
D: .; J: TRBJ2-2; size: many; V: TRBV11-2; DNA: TGTGCCAGCAGCTTAGTTTGGGAGCGCGGCACCGGGGAGCTGTTTTTT; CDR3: CASSLVWERGTGELFF
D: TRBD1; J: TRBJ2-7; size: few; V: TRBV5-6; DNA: TGTGCCAGCAGCACTACCGGGACAGTCTCCTACGAGCAGTACTTC; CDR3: CASSTTGTVSYEQYF
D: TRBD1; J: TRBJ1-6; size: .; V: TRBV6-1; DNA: TGTGCCAGCAGTTTGGACAGGGATTTGTGGGGGTATAATTCACCCCTCCACTTT; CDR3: CASSLDRDLWGYNSPLHF
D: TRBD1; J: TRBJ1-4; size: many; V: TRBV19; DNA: TGTGCCAGTGGGGACAGGGGGCAAGAAAAACTGTTTTTT; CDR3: CASGDRGQEKLFF
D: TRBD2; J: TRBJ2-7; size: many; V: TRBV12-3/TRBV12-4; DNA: TGTGCCAGCAGTCCCAGCCTAGCGGGGCGCGAGCAGTACTTC; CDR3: CASSPSLAGREQYF
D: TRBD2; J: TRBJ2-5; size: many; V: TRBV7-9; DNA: TGTGCCAGCAGCTTTTCACTAGCGGGAGCAGCCGAGACCCAGTACTTC; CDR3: CASSFSLAGAAETQYF
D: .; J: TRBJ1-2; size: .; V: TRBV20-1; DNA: TGCAGTGCAACCTCAAACTATGGCTACACCTTC; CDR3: CSATSNYGYTF
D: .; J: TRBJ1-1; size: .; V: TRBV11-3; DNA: TGTGCCAGCAGCTTACAAGTGCACACTGAAGCTTTCTTT; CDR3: CASSLQVHTEAFF
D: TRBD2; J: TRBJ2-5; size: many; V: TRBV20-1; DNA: TGCAGTGCCGCGAGCGGGAGTATGGAGACCCAGTACTTC; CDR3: CSAASGSMETQYF
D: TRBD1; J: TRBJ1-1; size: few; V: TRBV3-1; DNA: TGTGCCAGTACGGACAGGAGGAACACTGAAGCTTTCTTT; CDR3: CASTDRRNTEAFF
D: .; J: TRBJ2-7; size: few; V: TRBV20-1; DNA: TGCAGTGCTAGTAAGCTTGACTCCTACGAGCAGTACTTC; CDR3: CSASKLDSYEQYF
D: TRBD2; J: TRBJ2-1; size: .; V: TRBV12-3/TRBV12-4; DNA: TGTGCCAGCAGTCCCCTGTCCGGGACTAGCGGGGGCGGCAATGAGCAGTTCTTC; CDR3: CASSPLSGTSGGGNEQFF
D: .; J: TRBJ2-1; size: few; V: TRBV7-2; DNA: TGTGCCAGCAGCTCCGGGCCTAACCCCTACAATGAGCAGTTCTTC; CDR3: CASSSGPNPYNEQFF
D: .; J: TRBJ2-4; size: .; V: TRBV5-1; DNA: TGCGCCAGCAGAAGGGACCAACAAAACATTCAGTACTTC; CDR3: CASRRDQQNIQYF
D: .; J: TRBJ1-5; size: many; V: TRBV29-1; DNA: TGCAGCGTTGAAGAGGGGGCTAATCAGCCCCAGCATTTT; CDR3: CSVEEGANQPQHF
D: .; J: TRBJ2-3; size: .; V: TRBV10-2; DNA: TGCGCCAGCAATAATATAGCGGCGCCAGATACGCAGTATTTT; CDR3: CASNNIAAPDTQYF
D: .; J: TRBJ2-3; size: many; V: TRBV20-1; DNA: TGCAGTGCTATGAACCAGGGGTTCACAGATACGCAGTATTTT; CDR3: CSAMNQGFTDTQYF
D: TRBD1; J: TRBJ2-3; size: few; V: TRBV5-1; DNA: TGCGCCAGCAGCTTGGCTGGGACAGGGGGCACAGATACGCAGTATTTT; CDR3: CASSLAGTGGTDTQYF
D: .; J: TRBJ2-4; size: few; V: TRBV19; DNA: TGTGCCAGTAGCGGGAACTGGAACATTCAGTACTTC; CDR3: CASSGNWNIQYF
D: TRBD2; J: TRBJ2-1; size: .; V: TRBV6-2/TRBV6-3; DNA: TGTGCCAGCAGCCCTCTAGCGGGAGTGTTGAATGAGCAGTTCTTC; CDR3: CASSPLAGVLNEQFF
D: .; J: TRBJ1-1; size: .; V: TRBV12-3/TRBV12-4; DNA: TGTGCCAGCAGTTTATGGGTGTTGTTCTTT; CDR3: CASSLWVLFF